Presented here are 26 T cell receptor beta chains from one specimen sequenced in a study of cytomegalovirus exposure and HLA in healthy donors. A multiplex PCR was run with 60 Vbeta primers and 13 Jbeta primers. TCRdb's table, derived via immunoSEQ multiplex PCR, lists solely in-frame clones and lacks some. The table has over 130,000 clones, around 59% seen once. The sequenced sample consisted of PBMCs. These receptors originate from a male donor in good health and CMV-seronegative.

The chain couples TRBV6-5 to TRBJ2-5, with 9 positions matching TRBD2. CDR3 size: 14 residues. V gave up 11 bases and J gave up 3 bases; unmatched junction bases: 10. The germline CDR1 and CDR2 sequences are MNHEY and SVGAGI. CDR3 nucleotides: TGTGCCGCCAGGGGGACTAGCCATGAAGAGACCCAGTACTTC. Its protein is CAARGTSHEETQYF.

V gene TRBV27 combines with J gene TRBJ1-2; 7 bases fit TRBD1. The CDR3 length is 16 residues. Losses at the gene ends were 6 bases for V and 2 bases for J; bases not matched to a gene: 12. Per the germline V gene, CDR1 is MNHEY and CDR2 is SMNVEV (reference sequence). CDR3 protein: CASRQGTEGGNYGYTF. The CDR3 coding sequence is TGTGCCAGCAGGCAAGGGACAGAAGGAGGAAACTATGGCTACACCTTC.

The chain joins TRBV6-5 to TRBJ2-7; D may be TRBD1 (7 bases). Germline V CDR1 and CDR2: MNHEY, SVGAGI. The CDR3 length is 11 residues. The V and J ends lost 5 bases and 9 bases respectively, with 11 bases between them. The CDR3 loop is CASSNQGGQYF. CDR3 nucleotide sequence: TGTGCCAGCAGTAACCAGGGGGGGCAGTACTTC.

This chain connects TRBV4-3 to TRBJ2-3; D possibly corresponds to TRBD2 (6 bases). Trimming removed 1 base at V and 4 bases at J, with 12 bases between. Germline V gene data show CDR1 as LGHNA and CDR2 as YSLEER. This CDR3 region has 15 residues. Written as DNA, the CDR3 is TGCGCCAGCAGCCAAGTGGGGGGACGTGCAGATACGCAGTATTTT. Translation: CASSQVGGRADTQYF.

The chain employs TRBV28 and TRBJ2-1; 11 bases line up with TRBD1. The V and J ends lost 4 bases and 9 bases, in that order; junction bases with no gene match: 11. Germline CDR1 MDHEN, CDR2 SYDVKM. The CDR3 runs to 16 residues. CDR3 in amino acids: CASSSPGTGGIGEQFF. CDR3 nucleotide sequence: TGTGCCAGCAGTTCCCCCGGGACAGGGGGAATCGGTGAGCAGTTCTTC.

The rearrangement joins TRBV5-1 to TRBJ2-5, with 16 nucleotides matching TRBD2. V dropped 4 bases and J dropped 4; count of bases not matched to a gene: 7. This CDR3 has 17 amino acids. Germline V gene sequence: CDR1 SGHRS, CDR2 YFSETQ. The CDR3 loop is CASSPGLAGGLGETQYF. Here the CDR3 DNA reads TGCGCCAGCAGCCCGGGACTAGCGGGGGGGCTCGGAGAGACCCAGTACTTC.

CDR3 coding DNA: TGTGCCTGGGGTCTGGGACTAGCGGGAGTCTACGAGCAGTACTTC. Translated, it gives CAWGLGLAGVYEQYF. J is TRBJ2-7 and V is TRBV30, with 14 bases aligning to TRBD2. J gave up 3 bases and V 5 bases, and 6 bases lay outside the gene matches. Germline CDR1 is GTSNPN and CDR2 is SVGIG (reference sequence). This CDR3 contains 15 residues.

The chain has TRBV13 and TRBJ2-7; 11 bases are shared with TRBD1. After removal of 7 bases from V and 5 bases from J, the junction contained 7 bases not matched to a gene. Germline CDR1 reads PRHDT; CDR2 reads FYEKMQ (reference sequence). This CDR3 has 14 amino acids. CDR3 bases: TGTGCCAGCAAGGACAGGGGGCGGATGGACGAGCAGTACTTC. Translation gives CASKDRGRMDEQYF.

The CDR3 is CASSLYYRGSETQYF. Here the CDR3 DNA reads TGTGCCAGCAGCTTGTACTACAGGGGGTCGGAGACCCAGTACTTC. The rearrangement joins TRBV5-6 to TRBJ2-5, with 8 positions matching TRBD1. This CDR3 has 15 residues. J lost 5 bases, V lost 1 base, and 7 bases had no gene match. Germline V gene sequence: CDR1 SGHDT, CDR2 YYEEEE.

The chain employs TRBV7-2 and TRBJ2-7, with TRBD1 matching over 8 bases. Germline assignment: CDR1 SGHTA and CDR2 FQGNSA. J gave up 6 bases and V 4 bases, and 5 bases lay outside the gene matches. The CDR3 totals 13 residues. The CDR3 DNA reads TGTGCCAGCAGCTCCCAACAGGGGGTCGAGCAGTACTTC. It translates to CASSSQQGVEQYF.

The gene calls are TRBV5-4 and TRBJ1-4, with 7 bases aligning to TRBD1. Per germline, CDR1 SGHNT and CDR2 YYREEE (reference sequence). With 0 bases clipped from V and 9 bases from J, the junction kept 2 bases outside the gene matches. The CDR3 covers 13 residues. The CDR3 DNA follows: TGTGCCAGCAGCTTGGAGGGGGCGAAAAAACTGTTTTTT. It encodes CASSLEGAKKLFF.

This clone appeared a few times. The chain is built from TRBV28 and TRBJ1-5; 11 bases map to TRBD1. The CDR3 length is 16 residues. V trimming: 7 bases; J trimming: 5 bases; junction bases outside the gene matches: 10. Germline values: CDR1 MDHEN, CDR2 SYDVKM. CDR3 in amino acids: CASTRLQDRGHQPQHF. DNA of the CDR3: TGTGCCAGCACCCGACTCCAGGACAGGGGGCATCAGCCCCAGCATTTT. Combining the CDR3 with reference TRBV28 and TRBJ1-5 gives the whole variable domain DVKVTQSSRYLVKRTGEKVFLECVQDMDHENMFWYRQDPGLGLRLIYFSYDVKMKEKGDIPEGYSVSREKKERFSLILESASTNQTSMYLCASTRLQDRGHQPQHFGDGTRLSIL.

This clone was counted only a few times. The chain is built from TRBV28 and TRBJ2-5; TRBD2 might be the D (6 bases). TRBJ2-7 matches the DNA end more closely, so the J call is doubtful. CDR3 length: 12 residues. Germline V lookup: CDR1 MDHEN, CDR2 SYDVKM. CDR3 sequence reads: CASSLVEGEQYF. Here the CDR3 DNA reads TGTGCCAGCAGTTTAGTGGAGGGCGAGCAGTACTTC.

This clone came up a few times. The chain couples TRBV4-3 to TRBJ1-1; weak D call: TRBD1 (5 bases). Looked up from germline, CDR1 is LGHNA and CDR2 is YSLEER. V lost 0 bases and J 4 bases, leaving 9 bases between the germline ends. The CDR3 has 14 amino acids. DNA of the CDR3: TGCGCCAGCAGCCAAGAAGGAGGGACCACTGAAGCTTTCTTT. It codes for CASSQEGGTTEAFF.

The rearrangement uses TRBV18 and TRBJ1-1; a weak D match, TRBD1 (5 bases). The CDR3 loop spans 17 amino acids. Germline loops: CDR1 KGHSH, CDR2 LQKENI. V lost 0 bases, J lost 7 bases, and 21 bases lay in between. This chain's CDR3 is CASSPPDRLRSPGEAFF. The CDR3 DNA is TGTGCCAGCTCACCACCCGACAGACTCCGTAGTCCTGGTGAAGCTTTCTTT.

CDR3 residues: CASSPWASGGEETQYF. The DNA of the CDR3 is TGTGCCAGCAGCCCCTGGGCTAGCGGTGGAGAAGAGACCCAGTACTTC. The chain carries TRBV7-6 and TRBJ2-5, with 7 nucleotides matching TRBD2. J was trimmed by 3 bases and V by 5 bases; bases with no gene match: 12. Germline V lookup: CDR1 SGHVS, CDR2 FNYEAQ. This CDR3 region has 16 residues.

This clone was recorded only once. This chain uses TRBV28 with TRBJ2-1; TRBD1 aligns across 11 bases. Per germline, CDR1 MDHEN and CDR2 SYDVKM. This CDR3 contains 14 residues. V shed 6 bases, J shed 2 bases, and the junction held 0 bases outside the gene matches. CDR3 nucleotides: TGTGCCAGCAGGGGACAGGGGGCCTACAATGAGCAGTTCTTC. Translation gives CASRGQGAYNEQFF. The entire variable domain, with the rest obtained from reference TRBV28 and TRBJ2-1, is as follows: DVKVTQSSRYLVKRTGEKVFLECVQDMDHENMFWYRQDPGLGLRLIYFSYDVKMKEKGDIPEGYSVSREKKERFSLILESASTNQTSMYLCASRGQGAYNEQFFGPGTRLTVL.

The chain's CDR3 is CASSQADSYEQYF. The CDR3 nucleotides read TGCGCCAGCAGCCAAGCAGATTCCTACGAGCAGTACTTC. J is TRBJ2-7 and V is TRBV4-1; no clear D. The CDR3 length is 13 residues. Germline CDR1 MGHRA, CDR2 YSYEKL. Trimming removed 1 base at V and 1 base at J, with 5 bases between.

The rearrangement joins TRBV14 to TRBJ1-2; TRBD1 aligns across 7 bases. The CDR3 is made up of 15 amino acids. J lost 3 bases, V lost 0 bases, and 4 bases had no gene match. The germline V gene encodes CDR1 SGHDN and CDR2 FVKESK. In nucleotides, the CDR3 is TGTGCCAGCAGCCAAGATCGTCAGGGGGACTATGGCTACACCTTC. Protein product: CASSQDRQGDYGYTF.

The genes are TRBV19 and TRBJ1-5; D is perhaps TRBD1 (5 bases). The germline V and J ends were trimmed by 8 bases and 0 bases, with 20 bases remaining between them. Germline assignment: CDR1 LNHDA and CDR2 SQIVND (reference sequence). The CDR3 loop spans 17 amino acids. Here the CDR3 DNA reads TGTGCCAGTCAACGACCGATGGGGGGGAATAGCAATCAGCCCCAGCATTTT. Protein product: CASQRPMGGNSNQPQHF.

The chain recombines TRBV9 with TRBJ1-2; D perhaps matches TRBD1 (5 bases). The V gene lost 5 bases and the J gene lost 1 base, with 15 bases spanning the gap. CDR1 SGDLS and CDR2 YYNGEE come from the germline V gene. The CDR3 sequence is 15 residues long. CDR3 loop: CASRGRGQDNYGYTF. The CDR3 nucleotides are TGTGCCAGCAGGGGAAGGGGCCAGGATAACTATGGCTACACCTTC.

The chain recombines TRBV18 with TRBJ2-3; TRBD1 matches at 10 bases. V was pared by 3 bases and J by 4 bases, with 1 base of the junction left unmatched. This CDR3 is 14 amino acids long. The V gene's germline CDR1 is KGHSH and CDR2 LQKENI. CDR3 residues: CASSPGQGADTQYF. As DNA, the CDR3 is TGTGCCAGCTCACCTGGACAGGGGGCAGATACGCAGTATTTT.

Here the CDR3 reads CASSPQGSGPLETQYF. For the CDR3, the DNA is TGTGCCAGCAGCCCTCAGGGTAGCGGACCCTTAGAGACCCAGTACTTC. The chain carries TRBV5-6 and TRBJ2-5, with a weak D call TRBD2 (6 bases). This CDR3 contains 16 residues. V shed 4 bases and J shed 4 bases, with 20 bases lying between them. The germline CDR1 and CDR2 sequences are SGHDT and YYEEEE.

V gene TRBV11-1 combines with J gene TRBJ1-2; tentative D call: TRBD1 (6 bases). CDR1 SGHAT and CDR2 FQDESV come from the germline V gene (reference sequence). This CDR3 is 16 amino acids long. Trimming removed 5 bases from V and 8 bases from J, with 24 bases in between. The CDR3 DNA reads TGTGCCAGCAGCCATAAATTAGGGGGATCCCTCTGGGGCTACACCTTC. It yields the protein CASSHKLGGSLWGYTF.

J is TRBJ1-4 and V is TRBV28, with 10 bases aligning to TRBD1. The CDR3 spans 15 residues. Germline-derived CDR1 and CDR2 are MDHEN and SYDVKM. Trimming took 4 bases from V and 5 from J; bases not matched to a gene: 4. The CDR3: CASSYPGQGNEKLFF. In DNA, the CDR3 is TGTGCCAGCAGTTATCCGGGACAGGGGAATGAAAAACTGTTTTTT.

For the CDR3, the DNA is TGTGCCAGCAGCTTGTTGGTCGGGGATACGCAGTATTTT. Translated, it gives CASSLLVGDTQYF. V gene TRBV5-4 combines with J gene TRBJ2-3; D is uncertain. This CDR3 spans 13 amino acids. V lost 1 base and J 6 bases, leaving 9 bases between the germline ends. Germline-derived CDR1 and CDR2 are SGHNT and YYREEE (reference sequence).